The 27 T cell receptor beta chains below were found in one sample sequenced in a study of CD8+ T cells in alopecia areata. As the sequencing template, cDNA was produced by extracting RNA and reverse transcribing it. TCRdb keeps only in-frame clones here, not all; method: immunoSEQ multiplex PCR. The table lists over 250,000 clones, with no singletons. Sorting of pooled cutaneous lymph node cells used CD4, CD8alpha, NKG2D, NKG2ACE and other markers. The sample comprised CD4+ T cells sorted from a lymph node. The receptors stem from a C3H/HeJ mouse with alopecia areata. MHC haplotype of the mouse line: H2-k.

About this clone: The genes and germline here are from mouse. The CDR3 end falls 3 residues outside the read, so it is completed with the germline J gene. The chain employs TRBV21 and TRBJ1-6; 7 positions agree with TRBD1. TRBV21 is given ORF status, its function remaining uncertain. TRBJ1-6 is identified as an open reading frame with a role that is uncertain. With V trimmed by 6 bases and J by 2 bases, 1 base remained unmatched. This CDR3 has 14 amino acids. CDR3 in amino acids: CASRQGTYNSPLYF. CDR3 DNA (partial): TGTGCTAGCAGACAGGGGACCTATAATTCGCCC.

This clone turned up a few times. The genes and germline here are from mouse. The read terminates 4 residues before the CDR3 end, so the remaining end is supplied by the germline J gene. The chain combines TRBV13-1 with TRBJ2-1; 7 nucleotides match TRBD2. The germline V gene has CDR1 NSHNY and CDR2 SYGAGN. The V segment lost 5 bases and the J segment 2 bases; nucleotides outside the gene matches: 1. The CDR3 has 13 amino acids. The CDR3 bases that were read are TGTGCCAGCAGGTGGGGGGACTATGCT. Residues: CASRWGDYA. The full CDR3 reads CASRWGDYAEQFF.

A few counts support this clone. The gene symbols are mouse symbols. The read comes to an end 4 residues before the CDR3 does, leaving the germline J gene to fill in the end. The chain employs TRBV14 and TRBJ2-5, with TRBD2 matching over 8 bases. Germline V lookup: CDR1 SGHDT, CDR2 FRDEAV. V gave up 5 bases and J gave up 2 bases; unmatched junction bases: 4. The CDR3 covers 14 residues. The DNA read from the CDR3 is TGTGCCAGCAGCCCTGGGGGGCGCCAAGAC. Translating it yields CASSPGGRQD. The complete CDR3 sequence is CASSPGGRQDTQYF.

Only a few counts were recorded for this clone. Gene names refer to mouse genes. Coverage ceases 4 residues before the CDR3 finishes, and the germline J gene fills in the end. This rearrangement joins TRBV13-2 to TRBJ1-1, with D possibly matching TRBD1 (5 bases). Germline CDR1 reads NNHNN; CDR2 reads SYGAGS (reference sequence). This CDR3 region has 15 residues. V lost 3 bases to trimming and J lost 1 base, with 13 bases between them. Here the CDR3 reads CASGGLGGRNTEVFF. The CDR3 DNA, read in part, is TGTGCCAGCGGTGGACTTGGGGGACGGAACACA.

Remarks on this clone: The germline and genes are mouse ones. The CDR3 end is not reached by the read, which stops 4 residues before it; the germline J gene fills it in. The chain combines TRBV12-1 with TRBJ2-3, with a weak D call TRBD1 (5 bases). Trimming took 0 bases from V and 4 from J, leaving 7 bases between them. This CDR3 region has 13 residues. Germline CDR1 and CDR2: SGHSN and HYEKVE. Partial CDR3 DNA: TGTGCCAGCTCTCTCCCAGGGCCAGAA. It specifies CASSLPGPE. The CDR3 in its entirety is CASSLPGPETLYF. Complete variable domain (other parts from reference TRBV12-1 and TRBJ2-3): DSGVVQSPRHIIKEKGGRSVLTCIPISGHSNVVWYQQTLGKELKFLIQHYEKVERDKGFLPSRFSVQQFDDYHSEMNMSALELEDSAMYFCASSLPGPETLYFGSGTRLTVL.

This clone showed up just a few times. These gene names are mouse names. The read terminates 4 residues ahead of where the CDR3 ends, so the germline J gene completes it. Other DNA sequences in the sample encode the same CDR3. The chain recombines TRBV5 with TRBJ2-7, with TRBD1 matching 8 bases. This CDR3 is 15 amino acids long. The V segment lost 2 bases and the J segment 0 bases; nucleotides outside the gene matches: 3. CDR1 is LGHNA and CDR2 is YNLKQL in the germline V gene (reference sequence). The sequenced part of the CDR3 DNA is TGTGCCAGCAGCCAAACAGGGGGGAGCTCCTAT. Encoded protein: CASSQTGGSSY. The full CDR3 protein reads CASSQTGGSSYEQYF.

This clone was detected only a few times. Any gene name here is a mouse gene name. The read halts 4 residues ahead of the CDR3 end, with the missing end drawn from the germline J gene. The chain links TRBV13-3 to TRBJ2-2; 10 nucleotides agree with TRBD2. The CDR3 contains 15 residues. The V and J ends lost 5 bases and 1 base, in that order; junction bases with no gene match: 2. Per the germline V gene, CDR1 is NNHDY and CDR2 is SYVADS. CDR3 region: CASRDWGINTGQLYF. The covered CDR3 bases are TGTGCCAGCAGGGACTGGGGGATAAACACCGGG.

This clone was detected many times. These gene names are mouse names. The DNA ends 4 residues before the CDR3 does, and the rest of the CDR3 is filled in from the germline J gene. The chain combines TRBV17 with TRBJ2-3, with D perhaps matching TRBD1 (6 bases). The CDR3 covers 14 residues. Germline lookup yields CDR1 MNHDT and CDR2 YYDKIL. V was pared by 0 bases and J by 4 bases, with 8 bases between. This chain's CDR3 is CASSREGTSETLYF. The sequenced part of the CDR3 DNA is TGTGCTAGCAGTAGAGAGGGGACATCAGAA.

This clone was observed a few times. Genes here carry mouse names. The read halts 4 residues ahead of the CDR3 end, with the missing end drawn from the germline J gene. The chain uses TRBV13-2 and TRBJ1-2; TRBD1 aligns across 9 bases. The CDR3 has 14 amino acids. V gave up 4 bases and J gave up 4 bases; unmatched junction bases: 5. Germline CDR1 and CDR2: NNHNN and SYGAGS (reference sequence). The CDR3 region is CASGKGQGGSDYTF. The CDR3 bases that were read are TGTGCCAGCGGTAAGGGACAGGGAGGCTCC.

With regard to this clone: Gene and germline names: mouse. The DNA ends 4 residues before the CDR3 does, and the rest of the CDR3 is filled in from the germline J gene. The chain employs TRBV1 and TRBJ2-4; D is perhaps TRBD1 (6 bases). Germline CDR1 is NSQYPW and CDR2 is LRSPGD (reference sequence). CDR3 length equals 15 residues. Incomplete CDR3 DNA: TGCACCTGCAGTGCAGCCACAGGGAAGGGAAAC. Its translation is CTCSAATGKGN. The entire CDR3 protein is CTCSAATGKGNTLYF.

There are a few counts of this clone. Mouse names are used for the genes. From the germline J gene comes the end of the CDR3, since the read stops 4 residues before it. This chain connects TRBV2 to TRBJ2-3; tentatively, D is TRBD2 (6 bases). V lost 0 bases and J 0 bases, leaving 10 bases between the germline ends. This CDR3 contains 16 residues. The germline V gene encodes CDR1 LGHNA and CDR2 YSYQKL. CDR3 sequence: CASSQDWGTSAETLYF. The part of the CDR3 DNA that was read is TGTGCCAGCAGCCAAGATTGGGGGACTAGTGCAGAA.

This clone was counted between two and nine times. Genes and germline come from the mouse. With the read ending 4 residues before the CDR3 end, the germline J gene is used to fill in that end. The chain has TRBV16 and TRBJ1-1; 9 bases are shared with TRBD1. The CDR3 length is 17 residues. J lost 1 base, V lost 7 bases, and 13 bases had no gene match. Germline lookup yields CDR1 SGHSA and CDR2 FRNQAP. Here the CDR3 reads CASTHPGQGRGNTEVFF. The sequenced CDR3 bases are TGTGCAAGCACTCATCCGGGACAGGGAAGGGGAAACACA. The full variable domain, with the rest looked up from reference TRBV16 and TRBJ1-1, is NAGVIQTPRHKVTGKGQEATLWCEPISGHSAVFWYRQTIVQGLEFLTYFRNQAPIDDSGMPKERFSAQMPNQSHSTLKIQSTQPQDSAVYLCASTHPGQGRGNTEVFFGKGTRLTVV.

For this clone: Germline and genes here are mouse. The read gets to within 4 residues of the CDR3 end, and the germline J gene fills in the rest. The sample carries other DNA sequences with the same CDR3. The gene calls are TRBV5 and TRBJ1-2; TRBD1 matches 10 bases. Germline V gene lookup returns CDR1 LGHNA and CDR2 YNLKQL (reference sequence). This CDR3 has 15 residues. V shed 0 bases, J shed 3 bases, and the junction held 1 base outside the gene matches. The covered CDR3 bases are TGTGCCAGCAGCCAAGAGGGGACAGGGGACTCC. This codes for CASSQEGTGDS. The entire CDR3 protein is CASSQEGTGDSDYTF.

As concerns this clone: These gene names are mouse names. With the read ending 4 residues before the CDR3 end, the germline J gene is used to fill in that end. Other DNA sequences in the sample encode the same CDR3. This chain links TRBV13-1 with TRBJ2-5, with TRBD1 matching 9 bases. The CDR3 sequence is 15 residues long. Germline V lookup: CDR1 NSHNY, CDR2 SYGAGN. V lost 3 bases and J lost 3; bases outside the gene matches: 5. CDR3 amino acids: CASSGPGQGQDTQYF. The part of the CDR3 DNA that was read is TGTGCCAGCAGTGGTCCGGGACAGGGACAAGAC.

This clone showed up just a few times. Here the gene names and germline are mouse. Coverage ceases 4 residues before the CDR3 finishes, and the germline J gene fills in the end. This sequence joins TRBV12-1 and TRBJ2-3; 7 bases are a match to TRBD2. V lost 1 base, J lost 0 bases, and 12 bases stayed unmatched. The CDR3 is 18 amino acids. Germline V CDR1 and CDR2: SGHSN, HYEKVE. The chain's CDR3 is CASSLPGLRGTSAETLYF. The DNA read from the CDR3 is TGTGCCAGCTCTCTTCCGGGACTGAGGGGAACTAGTGCAGAA.

Of note for this clone: Each gene name is a mouse one. The CDR3 is cut off 4 residues early in the read; its end comes from the germline J gene. Within the sample, other DNA sequences also encode this same CDR3. The V gene is TRBV13-2, the J gene TRBJ2-2, with 9 positions matching TRBD1. Germline values: CDR1 NNHNN, CDR2 SYGAGS (reference sequence). The CDR3 is 15 residues long. V was clipped by 5 bases and J by 0 bases; unmatched bases: 2. The CDR3 bases that were read are TGTGCCAGCGGGAGACAGGGGGCAAACACCGGG. It translates to CASGRQGANTG. The whole CDR3 protein reads CASGRQGANTGQLYF.

This clone was picked up a small number of times. Mouse gene names and germline throughout. The CDR3 goes on 4 residues after the read ends, and that part is filled in from the germline J gene. Other DNA sequences of this sample code for an identical CDR3. This chain uses TRBV19 with TRBJ2-3, with D tentatively TRBD2 (6 bases). V gave up 2 bases and J gave up 0 bases, with 10 bases separating them. Per the germline V gene, CDR1 is FNHDT and CDR2 is SITEND (reference sequence). This CDR3 region has 15 residues. Partial CDR3 DNA: TGTGCCAGCAGTATTGGTGGGGGTAGTGCAGAA. As protein: CASSIGGGSAE. The whole CDR3 reads CASSIGGGSAETLYF.

As regards this clone: Gene names are mouse gene names. The observed sequence ends 4 residues before the CDR3 terminus, with the missing tail filled in from the germline J gene. Other DNA sequences in this sample translate to the same CDR3. The rearrangement links TRBV13-2 to TRBJ2-5; TRBD1 matches 11 bases. CDR3 size: 13 residues. Germline CDR1 and CDR2: NNHNN and SYGAGS (reference sequence). CDR3 loop: CASGGQGEDTQYF. The part of the CDR3 DNA that was read is TGTGCCAGCGGGGGACAGGGGGAAGAC.

In regard to this clone: Gene labels here are mouse ones. The read ends 3 residues early relative to the CDR3; the germline J gene fills the gap. The chain couples TRBV1 to TRBJ1-6; TRBD1 agrees at 7 bases. TRBJ1-6 is an ORF, and what it does is uncertain. Unmatched junction bases numbered 3, after V lost 0 bases and J lost 7 bases. The CDR3 contains 15 residues. Germline assignment: CDR1 NSQYPW and CDR2 LRSPGD (reference sequence). CDR3 protein: CTCSAETGRNSPLYF. Incomplete CDR3 DNA: TGCACCTGCAGTGCAGAGACAGGGAGGAATTCGCCC.

As concerns this clone: The gene symbols are mouse symbols. Read data end 4 residues before the CDR3 end; the end is taken from the germline J gene. The J gene is TRBJ1-2, the V gene TRBV31, with 7 nucleotides matching TRBD1. The CDR3 spans 13 residues. V gave up 3 bases and J gave up 3 bases; unmatched junction bases: 4. The germline CDR1 and CDR2 sequences are GKSSPN and SITVG. CDR3 DNA, as far as it was read: TGTGCCTGGAGAGACAGGGTAGACTCC. This translates into CAWRDRVDS. The CDR3 as a whole reads CAWRDRVDSDYTF.

This clone was seen only a few times. Gene names are the mouse ones. The read comes to an end 4 residues before the CDR3 does, leaving the germline J gene to fill in the end. At the DNA level, this CDR3 is encoded by other sequences in the same sample as well. The chain carries TRBV1 and TRBJ2-5, with a weak D call TRBD2 (5 bases). The germline gives CDR1 NSQYPW, CDR2 LRSPGD (reference sequence). The CDR3 runs 13 residues. The covered CDR3 bases are TGCACCTGCAGTGCAGTCTGGGAGGAC. This sequence encodes CTCSAVWED. The complete CDR3 sequence is CTCSAVWEDTQYF.

Concerning this clone: Gene names denote mouse genes. The sequence runs out 4 residues before the end of the CDR3; the remainder is reconstructed from the germline J gene. The chain is built from TRBV29 and TRBJ2-5, with TRBD1 matching 7 bases. Germline CDR1 reads MSHET; CDR2 reads SYDVDS. The CDR3 consists of 13 residues. V was pared by 5 bases and J by 3 bases, with 2 bases of the junction left unmatched. The CDR3 protein is CASSRDRQDTQYF. The sequenced CDR3 bases are TGTGCTAGCAGTCGGGACAGACAAGAC.

To note about this clone: The gene names here belong to mouse. The CDR3 end falls 4 residues outside the read, so it is completed with the germline J gene. J is TRBJ2-5 and V is TRBV5; possibly TRBD2 for D (5 bases). The CDR3 contains 15 residues. CDR1 LGHNA and CDR2 YNLKQL come from the germline V gene (reference sequence). The sequenced part of the CDR3 DNA is TGTGCCAGCAGCCAAGAACCGGGGTTGGGGGAC. As protein: CASSQEPGLGD. Given in full, the CDR3 is CASSQEPGLGDTQYF.

Comments on this clone: Gene names are the mouse ones. The DNA ends 4 residues before the CDR3 does, and the rest of the CDR3 is filled in from the germline J gene. The rearrangement joins TRBV13-3 to TRBJ2-5; D perhaps matches TRBD1 (5 bases). Germline lookup yields CDR1 NNHDY and CDR2 SYVADS. This CDR3 comprises 14 residues. Trimming left V 0 bases short and J 1 base short, with 6 bases between. CDR3 sequence: CASSDDRHQDTQYF. The sequenced CDR3 bases are TGTGCCAGCAGTGATGACAGGCACCAAGAC.

This clone was counted between two and nine times. Mouse gene names and germline throughout. Sequencing ends 4 residues short of the CDR3 end; the germline J gene provides the rest. The chain joins TRBV31 to TRBJ2-2, with D perhaps matching TRBD1 (5 bases). The CDR3 is 15 residues long. V was clipped by 0 bases and J by 0 bases, with 8 bases between them. Germline lookup yields CDR1 GKSSPN and CDR2 SITVG. CDR3 bases read: TGTGCCTGGAGTCTAGGACATACAAACACCGGG. Protein product: CAWSLGHTNTG. In full, the CDR3 reads CAWSLGHTNTGQLYF.

This clone was recorded a few times. Here the gene names and germline are mouse. The CDR3 end lies 4 residues beyond the end of the read and is filled in from the germline J gene. V is TRBV1 and J is TRBJ2-1, with 7 bases that match TRBD2. CDR3 size: 15 residues. Germline V gives CDR1 NSQYPW, CDR2 LRSPGD (reference sequence). The CDR3 here is CTCSADSRGGAEQFF. CDR3 DNA, as far as it was read: TGCACCTGCAGTGCAGATTCGCGGGGGGGAGCT.

As for this clone: The listed genes are named as in mouse. The read halts 4 residues ahead of the CDR3 end, with the missing end drawn from the germline J gene. The V call is TRBV13-1, the J call TRBJ2-7; 12 bases fit TRBD2. Germline-derived CDR1 and CDR2 are NSHNY and SYGAGN. Losses at the gene ends were 0 bases for V and 0 bases for J; bases not matched to a gene: 4. This CDR3 region has 17 residues. This CDR3 reads CASSDGLGGQSSYEQYF. CDR3 bases read: TGTGCCAGCAGTGATGGACTGGGGGGGCAGAGCTCCTAT.